The TCR beta chain under discussion was sequenced for a study of T cell repertoires in cytomegalovirus infection. Regarding the study as a whole: Ex vivo responses were dominated by HLA-C-restricted CMV-specific TCR beta clonotypes. Cumulative public TCR beta family frequency identified CMV carriers with the relevant HLA.

CDR3 length: 14 residues. Germline loops: CDR1 SGHTA, CDR2 FQGNSA. TCRdb ran MiXCR on the reads and lists one entry per CDR3 protein. The repertoire holds 700,000 to 850,000 distinct CDR3 sequences, with about 33% as singletons. This clonotype appeared a single time. Its antigen is currently unknown. One junction end does not reproduce the germline sequence, and a read error may be involved. This TCR came from a human donor in good health (CMV status not recorded). Some clones in this sample may be carry-over from other donors' samples. The material was cultured CD8+ T cells from PBMCs, obtained from culture after CMV antigen stimulation. The V gene is TRBV7-2, the J gene TRBJ1-5; D may be TRBD1 (5 bases). Written as DNA, the CDR3 is TGTGCCAGCAGCTTAGTGGAGGGGAATCAGTCCCAGCATTTT. This codes for CASSLVEGNQSQHF.